This is a list of T cell receptor beta chains from one sample in a study of T cells in Graves' hyperthyroidism and ophthalmopathy. TCRdb independently ran MiXCR on the multiplex PCR reads; one entry per CDR3 protein. The profile covers more than 650,000 distinct CDR3 sequences, with roughly 15% appearing a single time and roughly a tenth taken by the ten largest. The sample taken for sequencing was blood. The receptors were gathered from a woman between 18 and 29 years old with Graves' hyperthyroidism. CDR3s include the opening cysteine and the closing phenylalanine or tryptophan. The D gene is left open where the match is weak. A clone size is listed for some rows: how often the clone was seen (once, few, many), or a class if it is expanded.

V gene	clone size	D gene	J gene	CDR3 protein	CDR3 DNA
TRBV20-1	many	TRBD2	TRBJ2-1	CSAIREGGNEQFF	TGCAGTGCTATCCGGGAGGGGGGCAATGAGCAGTTCTTC
TRBV4-1	many	.	TRBJ2-7	CASSHAQRYEQYF	TGCGCCAGCAGCCATGCCCAGCGCTACGAGCAGTACTTC
TRBV12-3/TRBV12-4	few	TRBD1	TRBJ2-7	CASRATQGLEERYF	TGTGCCAGCAGGGCGACACAGGGGTTGGAGGAGCGGTACTTC
TRBV20-1	many	TRBD2	TRBJ2-7	CSAETSGRLEQYF	TGCAGTGCTGAGACTAGCGGGAGACTCGAGCAGTACTTC
TRBV6-1	few	.	TRBJ1-2	CASSVHSSDGYTF	TGTGCCAGCAGTGTCCACAGTTCTGATGGCTACACCTTC
TRBV20-1	many	.	TRBJ2-7	CSAPPTRLPSYEQYF	TGCAGTGCCCCCCCAACTAGGCTGCCCTCCTACGAGCAGTACTTC
TRBV6-1	once	.	TRBJ1-5	CASSGGVGPGSNQPQHF	TGTGCCAGCAGTGGGGGGGTGGGACCGGGTAGCAATCAGCCCCAGCATTTT
TRBV24-1	many	TRBD2	TRBJ2-2	CATSDLGSGRLTGELFF	TGTGCCACCAGTGATTTGGGTAGCGGGAGGCTTACCGGGGAGCTGTTTTTT
TRBV20-1	.	TRBD1	TRBJ1-6	CSAAGQNNSPLHF	TGCAGTGCTGCGGGACAGAATAATTCACCCCTCCACTTT
TRBV18	many	TRBD2	TRBJ2-3	CASSPGLAGVPDTQYF	TGTGCCAGCTCACCGGGACTAGCGGGAGTCCCAGATACGCAGTATTTT
TRBV11-2	many	TRBD2	TRBJ2-2	CASSSLAGAGELFF	TGTGCCAGCAGCTCGCTAGCGGGAGCCGGGGAGCTGTTTTTT
TRBV30	many	.	TRBJ1-2	CAWSPRYYGYTF	TGTGCCTGGAGTCCGAGGTACTATGGCTACACCTTC
TRBV7-9	many	TRBD2	TRBJ2-3	CASSLRLAETDTQYF	TGTGCCAGCAGCCTCCGACTAGCGGAGACAGATACGCAGTATTTT
TRBV27	few	TRBD1	TRBJ2-7	CASSSNRQGIYEQYF	TGTGCCAGCAGTTCCAATAGACAGGGAATCTACGAGCAGTACTTC
TRBV27	.	TRBD1	TRBJ1-3	CASRQQGTGNTIYF	TGTGCCAGCAGGCAACAGGGGACTGGAAACACCATATATTTT
TRBV7-8	many	.	TRBJ2-2	CASSTGTNTGELFF	TGTGCCAGCAGCACAGGGACGAACACCGGGGAGCTGTTTTTT
TRBV19	.	.	TRBJ2-3	CASSSTAGHFTDTQYF	TGTGCCAGTAGTAGCACCGCGGGCCACTTCACAGATACGCAGTATTTT
TRBV10-1	.	.	TRBJ1-1	CASSEFPRENIANTEAFF	TGCGCCAGCAGTGAGTTCCCACGGGAAAACATAGCGAACACTGAAGCTTTCTTT
TRBV18	.	.	TRBJ2-3	CASSPDSTQGELTDTQYF	TGTGCCAGCTCACCGGACAGCACCCAAGGGGAACTCACAGATACGCAGTATTTT
TRBV27	many	.	TRBJ2-1	CASNRGAPYNEQFF	TGTGCCAGCAACCGGGGGGCTCCATACAATGAGCAGTTCTTC
TRBV9	.	TRBD2	TRBJ2-3	CASSVGSSGSTDTQYF	TGTGCCAGCAGCGTAGGATCTAGCGGGAGCACAGATACGCAGTATTTT
TRBV9	.	.	TRBJ2-7	CASSVTGAGEQYF	TGTGCCAGCAGCGTAACGGGAGCGGGTGAGCAGTACTTC
TRBV27	.	.	TRBJ2-2	CASSFLRVQPAGELFF	TGTGCCAGCAGCTTTCTTCGGGTTCAGCCCGCCGGGGAGCTGTTTTTT
TRBV7-9	many	.	TRBJ2-1	CASSLGGNLNEQFF	TGTGCCAGCAGCTTAGGCGGGAACCTCAATGAGCAGTTCTTC
TRBV6-2/TRBV6-3	.	.	TRBJ2-7	CASTTWAEDSYEQYF	TGTGCCAGCACCACGTGGGCCGAGGACTCCTACGAGCAGTACTTC
TRBV6-2/TRBV6-3	few	TRBD2	TRBJ2-3	CASSLGLAPFTDTQYF	TGTGCCAGCAGTTTGGGACTAGCGCCGTTCACAGATACGCAGTATTTT
TRBV7-9	many	TRBD1	TRBJ2-7	CASSPDREWLSEQYF	TGTGCCAGCAGCCCGGACAGGGAGTGGTTGAGCGAGCAGTACTTC
TRBV12-5	many	TRBD2	TRBJ2-3	CASGFSRGTSVTDTQYF	TGTGCTAGTGGTTTCTCCCGCGGGACTAGCGTCACAGATACGCAGTATTTT
TRBV20-1	many	TRBD2	TRBJ2-5	CSAREVAGGKTQYF	TGCAGTGCTAGAGAGGTAGCGGGAGGGAAGACCCAGTACTTC
TRBV7-2	many	TRBD2	TRBJ2-3	CASSLDGTSGSDTQYF	TGTGCCAGCAGCTTAGACGGGACTAGCGGCTCAGATACGCAGTATTTT
TRBV13	many	TRBD2	TRBJ2-1	CASSLPETSGELLVNEQFF	TGTGCCAGCAGCCTTCCGGAGACTAGCGGGGAACTTTTGGTCAATGAGCAGTTCTTC
TRBV7-8	many	.	TRBJ1-2	CASSLAGQVGGYTF	TGTGCCAGCAGCTTAGCGGGCCAGGTGGGAGGCTACACCTTC
TRBV7-3	.	TRBD1	TRBJ2-2	CASSQQGLGTGELFF	TGTGCCAGCAGCCAACAGGGGTTGGGAACCGGGGAGCTGTTTTTT
TRBV9	.	.	TRBJ2-1	CASSVSTSPLNEQFF	TGTGCCAGCAGCGTATCTACTAGTCCCCTCAATGAGCAGTTCTTC
TRBV7-2	.	.	TRBJ2-7	CASSQFYRDSPYEQYF	TGTGCCAGCAGCCAATTTTATAGGGACTCACCCTACGAGCAGTACTTC
TRBV6-5	few	.	TRBJ2-5	CASGWRDNLYF	TGTGCCAGCGGTTGGCGGGATAACCTGTACTTC
TRBV18	once	.	TRBJ1-6	CASSLSAGRFYDNSPLHF	TGTGCCAGCTCACTGAGTGCAGGCCGCTTCTATGATAATTCACCCCTCCACTTT
TRBV7-9	many	.	TRBJ2-1	CASSLGELGGKRYNEQFF	TGTGCCAGCAGCTTAGGAGAGCTGGGGGGCAAGAGATACAATGAGCAGTTCTTC
TRBV30	many	.	TRBJ1-2	CAWSVRPPNYGYTF	TGTGCCTGGAGTGTACGCCCCCCTAACTATGGCTACACCTTC
TRBV13	many	TRBD2	TRBJ2-1	CASSFYVVLAGNNEQFF	TGTGCCAGCAGCTTTTACGTTGTCCTAGCGGGGAACAATGAGCAGTTCTTC
TRBV19	.	TRBD2	TRBJ2-1	CASRSPGLATNEQFF	TGTGCCAGTAGATCCCCGGGACTAGCAACCAATGAGCAGTTCTTC
TRBV10-3	few	.	TRBJ1-6	CAISERGNENSPLHF	TGTGCCATCAGTGAAAGGGGGAACGAGAATTCACCCCTCCACTTT
TRBV12-3/TRBV12-4	many	TRBD1	TRBJ1-5	CASRGTGGGNQPQHF	TGTGCCAGCAGGGGGACAGGGGGCGGCAATCAGCCCCAGCATTTT
TRBV11-2	many	.	TRBJ1-1	CASSLDQGRSAFF	TGTGCCAGCAGCTTAGATCAGGGTAGAAGCGCTTTCTTT
TRBV2	many	.	TRBJ2-1	CASSGWAGDNEQFF	TGTGCCAGCAGTGGTTGGGCCGGGGACAATGAGCAGTTCTTC
TRBV7-9	many	TRBD2	TRBJ2-3	CAGALATRTDTQYF	TGTGCCGGTGCACTAGCGACACGCACAGATACGCAGTATTTT
TRBV7-3	many	.	TRBJ1-1	CASSRGQIPNTEAFF	TGTGCCAGCAGCCGAGGACAGATCCCTAACACTGAAGCTTTCTTT
TRBV5-1	once	.	TRBJ2-3	CASSLDVLAGTDTQYF	TGCGCCAGCAGCTTGGATGTCTTGGCTGGCACGGATACGCAGTATTTT
TRBV29-1	.	.	TRBJ2-1	CSVEELGNYNEQFF	TGCAGCGTTGAGGAGCTAGGGAACTACAATGAGCAGTTCTTC
TRBV12-3/TRBV12-4	many	TRBD1	TRBJ1-5	CASSKDRLSNQPQHF	TGTGCCAGCAGTAAGGACAGGTTAAGCAATCAGCCCCAGCATTTT
TRBV12-5	many	.	TRBJ2-5	CASGVGGVRETQYF	TGTGCTAGTGGTGTGGGGGGCGTCCGAGAGACCCAGTACTTC
TRBV18	many	.	TRBJ1-2	CASSPLDSNYGYTF	TGTGCCAGCTCACCACTGGACAGCAACTATGGCTACACCTTC
TRBV4-3	few	.	TRBJ1-4	CASSQGQGWGGGKLFF	TGCGCCAGCAGCCAGGGCCAGGGCTGGGGCGGAGGAAAACTGTTTTTT
TRBV24-1	few	.	TRBJ2-2	CATSDIQSRAGELFF	TGTGCCACCAGTGATATTCAGTCCAGGGCCGGGGAGCTGTTTTTT
TRBV28	few	.	TRBJ2-2	CASGESQGLTGELFF	TGTGCCAGCGGCGAAAGCCAGGGGCTCACCGGGGAGCTGTTTTTT
TRBV6-1	.	.	TRBJ2-1	CAASGTPYNEQFF	TGTGCCGCCTCCGGGACCCCCTACAATGAGCAGTTCTTC